What follows are 9 T cell receptor beta chains derived from one specimen sequenced in a study of blood T cell repertoires in COVID-19. The assay was immunoSEQ multiplex PCR, and TCRdb's table has in-frame clones only and misses some. The table shows about 160,000 clones, with about 83% occurring only once. The sequenced sample consisted of peripheral blood. Receptor source: a woman aged 70-85 years with COVID-19, enrolled during active disease.

The DNA for the CDR3 is TGTGCCAGCAGCTCCTACTCCGACAGAGGGGGCGAAAACATTCAGTACTTC. Encoded protein: CASSSYSDRGGENIQYF. This chain joins TRBV7-6 and TRBJ2-4, with TRBD1 identical over 7 bases. Germline V gene sequence: CDR1 SGHVS, CDR2 FNYEAQ. J was trimmed by 5 bases and V by 4 bases; bases with no gene match: 14. CDR3 size: 17 residues.

The CDR3 reads CASSIDRVSYEQYF. The CDR3 coding sequence is TGTGCCAGCAGTATCGACAGGGTGTCCTACGAGCAGTACTTC. This chain links TRBV2 with TRBJ2-7; 7 positions agree with TRBD1. The CDR3 spans 14 residues. V lost 5 bases, J lost 1 base, and 5 bases stayed unmatched. Germline V gene sequence: CDR1 SNHLY, CDR2 FYNNEI.

With respect to this clone: Other DNA variants within this sample encode the same CDR3. The chain employs TRBV5-6 and TRBJ1-5; D unresolved. V lost 0 bases and J lost 4, with 2 bases in between. The germline V gene encodes CDR1 SGHDT and CDR2 YYEEEE. The CDR3 contains 12 residues. In DNA form, the CDR3 reads TGTGCCAGCAGCTTGGCTAATCAGCCCCAGCATTTT. Protein sequence: CASSLANQPQHF. Based on the CDR3 plus reference TRBV5-6 and TRBJ1-5, the full variable domain is DAGVTQSPTHLIKTRGQQVTLRCSPKSGHDTVSWYQQALGQGPQFIFQYYEEEERQRGNFPDRFSGHQFPNYSSELNVNALLLGDSALYLCASSLANQPQHFGDGTRLSIL.

The chain has TRBV20-1 and TRBJ1-2; D may be TRBD1 (5 bases). CDR3 size: 12 residues. The germline CDR1 and CDR2 sequences are DFQATT and SNEGSKA (reference sequence). Deletions cut 3 bases from V and 3 bases from J, with 8 bases between. The CDR3 is CSASRGDYGYTF. The CDR3 DNA sequence: TGCAGTGCTAGTCGGGGGGACTATGGCTACACCTTC.

The count of this clone is one. This chain uses TRBV7-9 with TRBJ2-3; maybe TRBD2 (6 bases). The CDR3 has 14 amino acids. CDR1 is SEHNR and CDR2 is FQNEAQ in the germline V gene (reference sequence). Trimming removed 5 bases from V and 2 bases from J, with 11 bases in between. The CDR3 spells CASSEGLSTDTQYF. The DNA for the CDR3 is TGTGCCAGCAGCGAGGGACTTTCCACAGATACGCAGTATTTT.

This clone came up once. The V and J genes are TRBV28 and TRBJ2-7, with D possibly TRBD1 on 5 matching bases. Germline CDR1 MDHEN, CDR2 SYDVKM. V was pared by 8 bases and J by 3 bases, with 8 bases between. The CDR3 length is 11 residues. CDR3 in DNA: TGTGCCAGCTCAGGGAACTACGAGCAGTACTTC. Amino acid sequence: CASSGNYEQYF. The variable domain in full, completed from reference TRBV28 and TRBJ2-7, reads DVKVTQSSRYLVKRTGEKVFLECVQDMDHENMFWYRQDPGLGLRLIYFSYDVKMKEKGDIPEGYSVSREKKERFSLILESASTNQTSMYLCASSGNYEQYFGPGTRLTVT.

This clone was observed a handful of times. The chain uses TRBV28 and TRBJ1-4; D unclear. V was trimmed by 5 bases and J by 6 bases, leaving 13 bases between them. CDR1 and CDR2 (germline): MDHEN, SYDVKM. The CDR3 sequence is 14 residues long. CDR3 in amino acids: CASSGPRVHEKLFF. The DNA of the CDR3 is TGTGCCAGCAGTGGCCCCCGGGTACATGAAAAACTGTTTTTT.

The chain employs TRBV5-4 and TRBJ2-5, with TRBD2 as a possible D gene (6 bases). The length of the CDR3 is 16 residues. Trimming pared 2 bases from V and 5 bases from J, leaving 19 bases between. CDR1 is SGHNT and CDR2 is YYREEE in the germline V gene (reference sequence). CDR3 region: CASSFYGRGEGETQYF. CDR3 DNA sequence: TGTGCCAGCAGCTTTTATGGGCGGGGTGAGGGGGAGACCCAGTACTTC. Variable domain in full (rest from reference TRBV5-4 and TRBJ2-5): ETGVTQSPTHLIKTRGQQVTLRCSSQSGHNTVSWYQQALGQGPQFIFQYYREEENGRGNFPPRFSGLQFPNYSSELNVNALELDDSALYLCASSFYGRGEGETQYFGPGTRLLVL.

The chain employs TRBV29-1 and TRBJ1-1, with a weak D call TRBD1 (5 bases). This CDR3 region has 13 residues. Germline V gene sequence: CDR1 SQVTM, CDR2 ANQGSEA. V dropped 7 bases and J dropped 0 bases, with 12 bases sitting between them. The CDR3 loop reads CSGGREVNTEAFF. As DNA, the CDR3 is TGCAGCGGGGGCAGGGAGGTGAACACTGAAGCTTTCTTT.